These 28 T cell receptor beta chains share one sample of origin, sequenced in a study of T cell repertoires in cytomegalovirus infection. Their antigens are not known. TCRdb re-called the reads with MiXCR, one entry per CDR3 protein. This table holds more than 75,000 distinct CDR3 sequences, less than 30% found once. This material consisted of CD8+ T cells from cultured PBMCs, taken from culture after CMV antigen stimulation. The receptors here all came from a human donor in good health (CMV status not recorded). Some clones in this sample may be carry-over from other donors' samples.

The chain employs TRBV4-1 and TRBJ1-5, with D maybe TRBD1 (6 bases). Trimming pared 1 base from V and 4 bases from J, leaving 14 bases between. The CDR3 is 16 amino acids. Germline CDR1 and CDR2: MGHRA and YSYEKL. This chain's CDR3 is CASSQALQGYNQPQHF. CDR3 in DNA: TGCGCCAGCAGCCAAGCGTTGCAGGGGTATAATCAGCCCCAGCATTTT.

As concerns this clonotype: A much larger clone differs by one base, so this may be a read error. V is TRBV7-3 and J is TRBJ2-1; TRBD2 is a possible D gene (5 bases). Trimming took 1 base from V and 2 from J, leaving 12 bases between them. Germline V gives CDR1 SGHTA, CDR2 FQGTGA. This CDR3 is built from 16 residues. CDR3 protein: CASSLNPSFPYNEQFF. The CDR3 bases are TGTGCCAGCAGCTTAAACCCTAGCTTCCCCTACAATGAGCAGTTCTTC. Based on the CDR3 plus reference TRBV7-3 and TRBJ2-1, the full variable domain is GAGVSQTPSNKVTEKGKYVELRCDPISGHTALYWYRQSLGQGPEFLIYFQGTGAADDSGLPNDRFFAVRPEGSVSTLKIQRTERGDSAVYLCASSLNPSFPYNEQFFGPGTRLTVL.

This clonotype was detected a few times. J is TRBJ1-5 and V is TRBV27, with 9 bases fitting TRBD1. The CDR3 extends over 17 amino acids. The J segment lost 1 base and the V segment lost 4 bases, leaving 8 bases of the junction unmatched. CDR1 and CDR2 (germline): MNHEY, SMNVEV (reference sequence). The CDR3 sequence: CASSSLQGALSNQPQHF. CDR3 bases: TGTGCCAGCAGTTCGTTACAGGGGGCGCTGAGCAATCAGCCCCAGCATTTT.

The table lists this clonotype with many counts. V is TRBV7-2 and J is TRBJ1-1; TRBD1 aligns across 11 bases. Germline V lookup: CDR1 SGHTA, CDR2 FQGNSA. Trimming at V came to 1 base and at J to 7 bases, leaving 11 bases not matched to a gene. CDR3 size: 17 residues. The CDR3 protein is CASSLGTGGLAMVEAFF. For the CDR3, the DNA is TGTGCCAGCAGCTTAGGGACAGGGGGCCTGGCGATGGTTGAAGCTTTCTTT.

This clonotype was seen only a few times. V gene TRBV12-3 or TRBV12-4 combines with J gene TRBJ1-2; unclear D gene. This CDR3 contains 15 residues. V lost 6 bases and J 4 bases, leaving 18 bases between the germline ends. The CDR3 region is CASSSGRAWGYGYTF. For the CDR3, the DNA is TGTGCCAGCAGCTCCGGACGGGCTTGGGGCTATGGCTACACCTTC.

This clonotype was counted only a few times. The rearrangement uses TRBV4-1 and TRBJ1-1; D gene uncertain. The CDR3 consists of 13 residues. The germline V and J ends were trimmed by 4 bases and 1 base, with 7 bases remaining between them. Germline-derived CDR1 and CDR2 are MGHRA and YSYEKL. The CDR3 DNA sequence: TGCGCCAGCAGCCGAGCAGAGAACACTGAAGCTTTCTTT. Protein sequence: CASSRAENTEAFF.

This clonotype was counted many times. V usage is TRBV12-3 or TRBV12-4 and J usage is TRBJ1-6, with D possibly matching TRBD1 (6 bases). The CDR3 sequence is 17 residues long. Between the trimmed V and J ends, which lost 5 bases and 0 bases, there was a span of 14 bases. The CDR3, as DNA: TGTGCCAGCAGTCCCCCGGGCAGGGGCTCCTATAATTCACCCCTCCACTTT. Amino acids: CASSPPGRGSYNSPLHF.

The chain employs TRBV6-2 or TRBV6-3 and TRBJ1-1, with a tentative D call TRBD1 (6 bases). Germline CDR1 reads MNHEY; CDR2 reads SVGEGT. CDR3 length equals 15 residues. V lost 5 bases to trimming and J lost 2 bases, with 15 bases between them. The DNA for the CDR3 is TGTGCCAGCAGTGCTCTAGGACAGTTCAACACTGAAGCTTTCTTT. Translation: CASSALGQFNTEAFF.

This clonotype showed up just a few times. The chain is built from TRBV4-2 and TRBJ1-1, with D perhaps TRBD1 (5 bases). Germline CDR1 is LGHNA and CDR2 is YNFKEQ. The CDR3 length is 14 residues. Deletions cut 3 bases from V and 2 bases from J, with 10 bases between. Written as DNA, the CDR3 is TGTGCCAGCAGCCACAGGACACCAAACACTGAAGCTTTCTTT. It yields the protein CASSHRTPNTEAFF.

The chain couples TRBV7-8 to TRBJ2-7; 9 nucleotides line up with TRBD1. Germline V lookup: CDR1 SGHVS, CDR2 FQNEAQ. Trimming at V came to 4 bases and at J to 3 bases, leaving 7 bases not matched to a gene. This CDR3 has 15 residues. CDR3 sequence: CASSSGDRAIYEQYF. For the CDR3, the DNA is TGTGCCAGCAGCTCCGGGGACAGGGCAATCTACGAGCAGTACTTC.

The chain couples TRBV4-1 to TRBJ1-1; D gene uncertain. Germline V gene lookup returns CDR1 MGHRA and CDR2 YSYEKL. Trimming left V 4 bases short and J 3 bases short, with 12 bases between. The CDR3 runs to 14 residues. CDR3 in amino acids: CASSRMGWDTEAFF. As DNA, the CDR3 is TGCGCCAGCAGCCGGATGGGCTGGGACACTGAAGCTTTCTTT.

This clonotype has ten or more counts. The chain carries TRBV7-8 and TRBJ1-6, with 8 bases identical to TRBD1. Looked up from germline, CDR1 is SGHVS and CDR2 is FQNEAQ. The CDR3 totals 17 residues. Germline trimming cut 0 bases from V and 7 bases from J; bases unmatched to any gene: 8. CDR3 nucleotides: TGTGCCAGCAGCTTAGCATCCGGACAGGGACTCAATTCACCCCTCCACTTT. Translated, it gives CASSLASGQGLNSPLHF.

In its sample, this clonotype ranks as medium-sized. DNA for the CDR3: TGTGCCAGCAGGGTTAGCAATCAGCCCCAGCATTTT. Translating gives CASRVSNQPQHF. The chain combines TRBV6-1 with TRBJ1-5; D is uncertain. The length of the CDR3 is 12 residues. CDR1 is MNHNS, CDR2 SASEGT, per germline. V lost 6 bases and J 0 bases, leaving 3 bases between the germline ends.

The table lists this clonotype with a few counts. The chain links TRBV29-1 to TRBJ1-1; D not certain. The CDR3 covers 13 residues. Trimming took 5 bases from V and 0 from J, leaving 10 bases between them. Germline lookup yields CDR1 SQVTM and CDR2 ANQGSEA. The CDR3, as DNA: TGCAGCGTTCAGCAAATCTTGAACACTGAAGCTTTCTTT. It is translated as CSVQQILNTEAFF.

As concerns this clonotype: This may be a read error, as it is one base from a much larger clone. V is TRBV27 and J is TRBJ2-3; D perhaps matches TRBD1 (5 bases). The CDR3 is 13 amino acids. The V gene's germline CDR1 is MNHEY and CDR2 SMNVEV (reference sequence). CDR3 bases: TGTGCCAGCAGGCTTCTGGGCACAGGTACGCAGTATTTT. It yields the protein CASRLLGTGTQYF.

At least ten counts were recorded for this clonotype. The gene calls are TRBV7-8 and TRBJ1-1; D unclear. The germline CDR1 and CDR2 sequences are SGHVS and FQNEAQ. The CDR3 spans 14 residues. The V gene lost 1 base and the J gene lost 1 base, with 7 bases spanning the gap. The CDR3 nucleotides read TGTGCCAGCAGCTTAGGGCAGGAGAACACTGAAGCTTTCTTT. Amino acid sequence: CASSLGQENTEAFF.

As regards this clonotype: A much larger clone differs from this one at a single base, so this may be a read error. V and J are TRBV5-1 and TRBJ2-2, with TRBD2 matching over 7 bases. Germline V gene data show CDR1 as SGHRS and CDR2 as YFSETQ. The length of the CDR3 is 17 residues. The CDR3 DNA sequence: TGCGCCAGCAGCTTGGCCGGGGGGACGATCAACACCGGGGAGCCGTTTTTT. Its translation: CASSLAGGTINTGEPFF.

The genes are TRBV11-2 and TRBJ2-1, with 14 bases that match TRBD2. V lost 11 bases, J lost 8 bases, and 8 bases stayed unmatched. Germline CDR1 SGHAT, CDR2 FQNNGV. The length of the CDR3 is 14 residues. The CDR3 bases are TGTGCCGGAGCGACTAGCGGGGGGGCGGATGAGCAGTTCTTC. It codes for CAGATSGGADEQFF.

This clonotype was picked up a small number of times. The V gene is TRBV2, the J gene TRBJ2-7; D is uncertain. CDR1 SNHLY and CDR2 FYNNEI come from the germline V gene. This CDR3 has 16 residues. Trimming left V 3 bases short and J 3 bases short, with 18 bases between. Written as DNA, the CDR3 is TGTGCCAGCAGTGAGGAATCGGCTCTTAGAGGCTACGAGCAGTACTTC. Translating it yields CASSEESALRGYEQYF.

Concerning this clonotype itself: This may come from a read error, since a much larger clone is one base off. V gene TRBV5-6 combines with J gene TRBJ1-1, with D possibly TRBD1 on 5 matching bases. CDR3 length: 11 amino acids. Germline loops: CDR1 SGHDT, CDR2 YYEEEE. CDR3 in DNA: TGTGCCAGCCAGATGGGGGTTGAAGTTTTCTTT. Translated: CASQMGVEVFF.

The chain links TRBV6-6 to TRBJ1-6, with a possible D match to TRBD1 (5 bases). This CDR3 is built from 19 residues. With 0 bases removed from V and 0 bases from J, the gap between germline ends came to 15 bases. CDR1 and CDR2 from the germline V gene are MNHNY and SVGAGI (reference sequence). The CDR3 sequence: CASSYSWGPMSSYNSPLHF. The CDR3 DNA reads TGTGCCAGCAGTTACTCGTGGGGACCGATGAGCTCCTATAATTCACCCCTCCACTTT.

This chain uses TRBV4-1 with TRBJ2-7; D might be TRBD1 (5 bases). Germline V gene sequence: CDR1 MGHRA, CDR2 YSYEKL. Trimming removed 4 bases from V and 0 bases from J, with 10 bases in between. The CDR3 is 14 amino acids. CDR3 protein: CASSLIDSSYEQYF. The CDR3 region has the DNA TGCGCCAGCAGCCTAATCGACAGCTCCTACGAGCAGTACTTC.

Notes on this clonotype: Mismatch with germline at one junction end may stem from a read error. The chain uses TRBV20-1 and TRBJ1-2; D call uncertain. The CDR3 has 17 amino acids. The germline gives CDR1 DFQATT, CDR2 SNEGSKA (reference sequence). CDR3 nucleotides: TGCCGTGCTGCGGGTTGGGCAGGCCGGGAGGACTCCTATGGCTACACCTTC. The encoded protein is CRAAGWAGREDSYGYTF.

This clonotype was seen a handful of times. CDR3: CASSPSGTGDGYTF. In DNA form, the CDR3 reads TGTGCCAGCAGCCCCTCCGGGACAGGGGACGGCTACACCTTC. This chain joins TRBV9 and TRBJ1-2; TRBD1 matches at 10 bases. CDR1 and CDR2 (germline): SGDLS, YYNGEE. With 4 bases clipped from V and 8 bases from J, the junction kept 8 bases outside the gene matches. The length of the CDR3 is 14 residues.

The chain is built from TRBV12-3 or TRBV12-4 and TRBJ2-1, with D possibly called TRBD1 or TRBD2 (6 bases each). This CDR3 comprises 15 residues. Trimming left V 3 bases short and J 7 bases short, with 16 bases between. The CDR3 is CASSLAGGGVNEQFF. CDR3 bases: TGTGCCAGCAGTTTGGCCGGGGGCGGGGTAAATGAGCAGTTCTTC.

The chain couples TRBV20-1 to TRBJ2-5; a weak D match, TRBD2 (6 bases). Germline V lookup: CDR1 DFQATT, CDR2 SNEGSKA (reference sequence). V was trimmed by 4 bases and J by 5 bases, leaving 20 bases between them. The CDR3 loop spans 15 amino acids. CDR3 DNA: TGCAGTGCTAACGGGGGTGTGGGGGTTGCGGAGACCCAGTACTTC. It is translated as CSANGGVGVAETQYF.

The chain couples TRBV20-1 to TRBJ1-1; D call uncertain. Trimming cost V 0 bases and J 0 bases, with 8 bases left between them. Germline values: CDR1 DFQATT, CDR2 SNEGSKA (reference sequence). The CDR3 covers 14 residues. In nucleotides, the CDR3 is TGCAGTGCTAGAGACGTGGCCATGAACACTGAAGCTTTCTTT. Amino acids: CSARDVAMNTEAFF.

The sample holds many counts of this clonotype. The chain couples TRBV12-3 or TRBV12-4 to TRBJ1-5; no clear D gene. This CDR3 is 16 amino acids long. Deletions cut 4 bases from V and 3 bases from J, with 16 bases between. The CDR3: CASSSGQYSYNQPQHF. The CDR3 DNA follows: TGTGCCAGCAGTTCGGGTCAGTACAGTTACAATCAGCCCCAGCATTTT.